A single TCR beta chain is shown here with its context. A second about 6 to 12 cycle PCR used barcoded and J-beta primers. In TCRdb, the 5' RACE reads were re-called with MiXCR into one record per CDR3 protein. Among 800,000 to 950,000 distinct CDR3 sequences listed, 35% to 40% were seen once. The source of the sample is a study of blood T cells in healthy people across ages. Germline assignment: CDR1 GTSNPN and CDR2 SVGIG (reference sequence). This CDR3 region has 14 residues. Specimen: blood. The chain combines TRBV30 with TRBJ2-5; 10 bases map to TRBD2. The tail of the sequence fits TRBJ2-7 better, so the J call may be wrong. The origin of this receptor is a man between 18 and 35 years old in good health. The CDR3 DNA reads TGTGCCTGGTCCAGGGGGACTAGCGCGGCCGAGCAGTACTTC. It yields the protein CAWSRGTSAAEQYF.